This T cell receptor (beta chain) was profiled in a study of tumor-infiltrating lymphocytes in primary liver carcinoma. Background on the study: Staged T1-T3 N0M0, the tumors had sizes that ranged from roughly 4.2 to 10 cm across.

General study findings and limits: Tumor region pairs showed greater overlap than either tumor-adjacent or tumor-blood pairs did. Top clones occupying all five tumor regions numbered only about 7-24%.

Constant-region priming of approximately 500 ng total RNA yielded TCR beta cDNA. Three rounds of nested multiplex PCR with slightly modified ARM-PCR produced TCR beta libraries. TCRdb re-called the multiplex PCR reads with MiXCR, one entry per CDR3 protein. The data show some 50,000 distinct CDR3 sequences, with 70% to 85% seen just once and approximately 31% held by the top ten. Notes on this clonotype: The antigen is not known.

Co-extraction yielded RNA and DNA from around 20-30 mg of unsorted bulk tissue. Surgical resection was the treatment these patients received for primary liver carcinoma. The source of this sequence is a man between 40 and 49 years old with primary liver carcinoma and hepatitis B virus infection. Material for sequencing was liver tumor tissue from sampling region 5. The subset denotes: tumor region T5, tumor centre.

CDR3 residues: CVSAPGETQYF. In nucleotides, the CDR3 is TGTGTCAGTGCCCCGGGGGAGACCCAGTACTTC. The chain combines TRBV2 with TRBJ2-5; tentative D call: TRBD2 (5 bases). CDR1 and CDR2 (germline): SNHLY, FYNNEI. CDR3 length equals 11 residues.